This T cell receptor (beta chain) was profiled in a study of HIV-infected children after antiretroviral therapy interruption. About the study: Continuous-treatment children had median age around 8 years, interruption approximately 9.5 years. Continuous-treatment samples came from weeks 0, 48 and 150. Study-level findings and limits: Naive CD4+ sequences overlapped less between time points once interruption began.

The treatment denotes: PENTA 11 planned treatment interruption arm or continuous ART arm. Sorting from thawed PBMCs isolated naive CD4+ CD45RA+ CD45RO- T cells. This clonotype came up many times. The target antigen is unknown. Unique molecular identifiers were included in an RNA-based 3' RACE TCR library. From the 3' RACE reads, TCRdb called clonotypes with MiXCR, one entry per CDR3 protein. The table has more than 40,000 distinct CDR3 sequences, 4.3% seen once. Sequenced here: CD45RA+ CD4+ T cells from PBMCs, pooled from several time points, sampled from a donor given antiretroviral therapy, either interrupted or continuous. Documented subset: naive CD4+ CD45RA+ CD45RO- T cells. This TCR derives from a pool of human donors with HIV.

This CDR3 reads CASSPRRAADEKLFF. For the CDR3, the DNA is TGTGCCAGCAGCCCTCGACGGGCGGCAGATGAAAAACTGTTTTTT. V usage is TRBV7-2 and J usage is TRBJ1-4; no firm D call. The germline V and J ends were trimmed by 5 bases and 6 bases, with 16 bases remaining between them. Per germline, CDR1 SGHTA and CDR2 FQGNSA. The length of the CDR3 is 15 residues. The full variable domain, in which reference TRBV7-2 and TRBJ1-4 provide the parts outside the CDR3, is GAGVSQSPSNKVTEKGKDVELRCDPISGHTALYWYRQSLGQGLEFLIYFQGNSAPDKSGLPSDRFSAERTGGSVSTLTIQRTQQEDSAVYLCASSPRRAADEKLFFGSGTQLSVL.